This T cell receptor beta chain was captured by sequencing in a study of shared clonotypes between healthy human individuals. General study points: A handful of donors showed sharing of approximately 4.7% of naive CD4 clonotypes. Rarefaction showed sorted-subset sequencing was incomplete despite large depth.

Here immunoSEQ multiplex PCR was the method, and the copy in TCRdb shows in-frame clones only, minus some. This table holds about 1.5 million clones, around 95% found once. All participating donors were Caucasian adults from Nashville, Tennessee. Germline CDR1 reads MDHEN; CDR2 reads SYDVKM. Trimming cost V 9 bases and J 4 bases, with 12 bases left between them. The CDR3 is 12 amino acids. A note on this clone: What it binds is not known.

The sequencing sample was made of naive CD4+ T cells sorted from blood. Subset of the sample: CD45RA+ positively selected. The chain has TRBV28 and TRBJ1-2; D not resolved. The TCR originated in a man aged 25-45 years in good health. The CDR3 coding sequence is TGTGCCAGTGGCAATGGCGTCTATGGCTACACCTTC. Encoded protein: CASGNGVYGYTF.